The 27 T cell receptor beta chains in this list originate from one sample, sequenced in a study of cytomegalovirus exposure and HLA in healthy donors. The PCR was carried out with 60 Vbeta primers and 13 Jbeta primers. Generated by immunoSEQ multiplex PCR, the TCRdb table keeps only in-frame clones and is missing some. The table has around 170,000 clones, roughly three quarters seen once. What was sequenced was PBMCs. These TCRs come from a woman in her twenties or thirties in good health and CMV-seropositive.

The V and J genes are TRBV6-4 and TRBJ2-1, with 10 bases that match TRBD2. The CDR3 sequence is 14 residues long. Germline values: CDR1 MRHNA, CDR2 SNTAGT. Unmatched junction bases numbered 0, after V lost 2 bases and J lost 5 bases. This chain's CDR3 is CASSDLAGDNEQFF. The CDR3, as DNA: TGTGCCAGCAGTGACCTAGCGGGGGACAATGAGCAGTTCTTC.

Concerning this clone itself: Germline and junction disagree at one end, which may indicate a read error. The V and J genes are TRBV10-3 and TRBJ2-1, with 9 nucleotides matching TRBD2. Germline V gives CDR1 ENHRY, CDR2 SYGVKD. The CDR3 length is 15 residues. Here the CDR3 DNA reads TGTGCCATCAGGACCGGGACTAGCTCCGACAATGAGCAGTTCTTC. Protein product: CAIRTGTSSDNEQFF.

This clone was recorded a few times. This chain joins TRBV4-2 and TRBJ1-3, with TRBD1 as a possible D gene (6 bases). V shed 3 bases and J shed 3 bases, with 15 bases lying between them. The CDR3 totals 16 residues. Germline V gene lookup returns CDR1 LGHNA and CDR2 YNFKEQ. CDR3 residues: CASSQATQGDGNTIYF. The CDR3 DNA follows: TGTGCCAGCAGCCAGGCAACACAGGGTGATGGAAACACCATATATTTT.

The chain uses TRBV18 and TRBJ2-3; TRBD1 aligns across 10 bases. Germline loops: CDR1 KGHSH, CDR2 LQKENI. Trimming removed 3 bases from V and 1 base from J; junction bases left unmatched: 13. The CDR3 totals 19 residues. CDR3 protein: CASSPRRGQGVGGTDTQYF. As DNA, the CDR3 is TGTGCCAGCTCACCCAGGAGAGGACAGGGGGTCGGTGGCACAGATACGCAGTATTTT.

The chain has TRBV9 and TRBJ1-6; no reliable D call. The CDR3 spans 15 residues. V lost 0 bases, J lost 10 bases, and 14 bases lay in between. The germline V gene has CDR1 SGDLS and CDR2 YYNGEE. In nucleotides, the CDR3 is TGTGCCAGCAGCGTAGGTTCCCCGATACAGTCACCCCTCCACTTT. This gives the protein CASSVGSPIQSPLHF.

CDR3 in DNA: TGTGCCAGCAGCCATTCGGGGTCATCCTACAATGAGCAGTTCTTC. It translates to CASSHSGSSYNEQFF. The genes are TRBV9 and TRBJ2-1; a possible D gene is TRBD2 (5 bases). Trimming pared 4 bases from V and 1 base from J, leaving 12 bases between. In germline, CDR1 is SGDLS, CDR2 YYNGEE. The CDR3 sequence is 15 residues long.

The J gene is TRBJ2-5, the V gene TRBV5-8, with a weak D call TRBD1 (5 bases). The germline V gene encodes CDR1 SGHTS and CDR2 YDEGEE. The CDR3 covers 15 residues. The V and J ends lost 2 bases and 5 bases respectively, with 16 bases between them. The CDR3 DNA sequence: TGTGCCAGCAGCTTACCGACAGCTGGTCAGGAGACCCAGTACTTC. It codes for CASSLPTAGQETQYF.

This clone was picked up a small number of times. This rearrangement joins TRBV10-1 to TRBJ2-3, with 7 bases that match TRBD2. The CDR3 length is 14 residues. V shed 11 bases and J 4 bases; nucleotides not matched to a gene: 12. CDR1 and CDR2 (germline): WNHNN, SYGVQD (reference sequence). The CDR3 region is CASSPGGSADTQYF. For the CDR3, the DNA is TGCGCCTCCTCCCCGGGGGGTTCAGCAGATACGCAGTATTTT.

The count of this clone is one. The chain has TRBV10-3 and TRBJ1-2; D gene unclear. V was shortened by 3 bases and J by 4 bases, with 12 bases between the two germline ends. Germline CDR1 ENHRY, CDR2 SYGVKD. The CDR3 has 14 residues. CDR3 in DNA: TGTGCCATCAGTGAAATGGTGCTCGGCTATGGCTACACCTTC. Its translation: CAISEMVLGYGYTF.

The V gene is TRBV28, the J gene TRBJ2-7; 11 bases map to TRBD1. Germline V CDR1 and CDR2: MDHEN, SYDVKM. CDR3 length equals 14 residues. The V gene end was trimmed by 4 bases and the J gene end by 5 bases; junction bases not matched to a gene: 4. DNA of the CDR3: TGTGCCAGCAGTTCCCCGGGACAGGGGGACGAGCAGTACTTC. Its protein product is CASSSPGQGDEQYF. The full variable domain, its missing parts supplied by reference TRBV28 and TRBJ2-7, is DVKVTQSSRYLVKRTGEKVFLECVQDMDHENMFWYRQDPGLGLRLIYFSYDVKMKEKGDIPEGYSVSREKKERFSLILESASTNQTSMYLCASSSPGQGDEQYFGPGTRLTVT.

A few counts support this clone. V gene TRBV4-2 combines with J gene TRBJ1-5; D unresolved. CDR1 LGHNA and CDR2 YNFKEQ come from the germline V gene. V lost 0 bases and J lost 6, with 18 bases in between. The CDR3 totals 17 residues. The CDR3: CASSQDFRGRAGQPQHF. CDR3 coding DNA: TGTGCCAGCAGCCAAGATTTCCGCGGCCGGGCGGGTCAGCCCCAGCATTTT.

This chain links TRBV2 with TRBJ2-1, with 11 bases fitting TRBD2. With 8 bases clipped from V and 11 bases from J, the junction kept 14 bases outside the gene matches. Germline-derived CDR1 and CDR2 are SNHLY and FYNNEI. The CDR3 loop spans 15 amino acids. In nucleotides, the CDR3 is TGTGCCAGCGGGACACTAGCGGGGGACCCGGTGAAGCAGTTCTTC. It codes for CASGTLAGDPVKQFF.

This chain links TRBV5-1 with TRBJ2-3, with TRBD2 matching over 12 bases. The V gene end was trimmed by 4 bases and the J gene end by 0 bases; junction bases not matched to a gene: 6. Germline V gives CDR1 SGHRS, CDR2 YFSETQ. The CDR3 extends over 17 amino acids. For the CDR3, the DNA is TGCGCCAGCAGCCCCAGACTAGCGGGGGCCAGCACAGATACGCAGTATTTT. Translation: CASSPRLAGASTDTQYF.

The DNA for the CDR3 is TGTGCCAGCAGCCCCGGGATCAGTTACAATGAGCAGTTCTTC. Its translation is CASSPGISYNEQFF. The chain joins TRBV7-9 to TRBJ2-1; perhaps TRBD2 as D (5 bases). This CDR3 region has 14 residues. Germline values: CDR1 SEHNR, CDR2 FQNEAQ (reference sequence). V lost 5 bases to trimming and J lost 4 bases, with 12 bases between them.

This clone was detected once. The V gene is TRBV5-1, the J gene TRBJ1-4; possibly TRBD1 for D (5 bases). The CDR3 spans 16 residues. The V end was cut by 3 bases, the J end by 2 bases, with 14 bases between. Germline CDR1 reads SGHRS; CDR2 reads YFSETQ. The CDR3 here is CASSWGPPGTNEKLFF. The CDR3 DNA reads as TGCGCCAGCAGCTGGGGCCCCCCAGGGACTAATGAAAAACTGTTTTTT.

J is TRBJ1-2 and V is TRBV6-7; TRBD1 matches at 9 bases. TRBV6-7 is given ORF status, its function remaining uncertain. The V gene end was trimmed by 2 bases and the J gene end by 8 bases; junction bases not matched to a gene: 9. The CDR3 is made up of 15 amino acids. In DNA form, the CDR3 reads TGTGCCAGCAGTTACCTGCCCCGGGACAGGGCAGGCTACACCTTC. Amino acid sequence: CASSYLPRDRAGYTF.

CDR3 amino acids: CASSISPQGDTEAFF. CDR3 in DNA: TGTGCCAGTAGTATTAGCCCCCAGGGTGACACTGAAGCTTTCTTT. This rearrangement joins TRBV19 to TRBJ1-1; perhaps TRBD1 as D (5 bases). CDR3 length: 15 amino acids. Trimming removed 3 bases from V and 3 bases from J, with 14 bases in between. CDR1 is LNHDA and CDR2 is SQIVND in the germline V gene (reference sequence). The variable domain in full, completed from reference TRBV19 and TRBJ1-1, reads DGGITQSPKYLFRKEGQNVTLSCEQNLNHDAMYWYRQDPGQGLRLIYYSQIVNDFQKGDIAEGYSVSREKKESFPLTVTSAQKNPTAFYLCASSISPQGDTEAFFGQGTRLTVV.

The rearrangement uses TRBV5-6 and TRBJ2-3; D call uncertain. Trimming left V 3 bases short and J 4 bases short, with 27 bases between. Germline CDR1 is SGHDT and CDR2 is YYEEEE. The CDR3 consists of 19 residues. CDR3 nucleotides: TGTGCCAGCAGCTCACAAGGCCTAAACGCGGCACCCCTGTCAGATACGCAGTATTTT. Encoded protein: CASSSQGLNAAPLSDTQYF.

This sequence joins TRBV11-3 and TRBJ1-2; D may be TRBD1 (6 bases). The CDR3 is 13 amino acids. Deletions cut 2 bases from V and 8 bases from J, with 12 bases between. The V gene's germline CDR1 is SGHNT and CDR2 YENEEA. This CDR3 is CASSLRGARGYTF. The CDR3 bases are TGTGCCAGCAGCTTACGGGGGGCTCGAGGCTACACCTTC.

The chain recombines TRBV14 with TRBJ1-1, with D possibly matching TRBD1 (6 bases). Germline V CDR1 and CDR2: SGHDN, FVKESK. This CDR3 contains 13 residues. Trimming pared 4 bases from V and 6 bases from J, leaving 12 bases between. The CDR3 spells CASSPGEGAEAFF. CDR3 in DNA: TGTGCCAGCAGCCCGGGGGAGGGGGCTGAAGCTTTCTTT. Complete variable domain (other parts from reference TRBV14 and TRBJ1-1): EAGVTQFPSHSVIEKGQTVTLRCDPISGHDNLYWYRRVMGKEIKFLLHFVKESKQDESGMPNNRFLAERTGGTYSTLKVQPAELEDSGVYFCASSPGEGAEAFFGQGTRLTVV.

This clone was observed once. The chain has TRBV10-3 and TRBJ2-1; D perhaps matches TRBD1 (6 bases). V lost 7 bases and J lost 9, with 28 bases in between. This CDR3 spans 17 amino acids. Germline V gives CDR1 ENHRY, CDR2 SYGVKD. For the CDR3, the DNA is TGTGCCATCACAACGACAACTCCCGAGACAGGTGTGGGTGAGCAGTTCTTC. Translated, it gives CAITTTTPETGVGEQFF.

The sample holds a few counts of this clone. The chain joins TRBV1 to TRBJ2-2; the table gives TRBD1 as D, unverified against the DNA. TRBV1 is a recognized pseudogene. The CDR3 has 14 residues. The CDR3 coding sequence is TGCACCAGCAGCCAAGACCCAGGGACCGGGGAGCTGTTTTTT. Residues: CTSSQDPGTGELFF.

There are a few counts of this clone. The V gene is TRBV7-9, the J gene TRBJ1-4, with D unresolved. The germline V and J ends were trimmed by 1 base and 8 bases, with 17 bases remaining between them. The germline V gene has CDR1 SEHNR and CDR2 FQNEAQ (reference sequence). CDR3 size: 16 residues. In DNA form, the CDR3 reads TGTGCCAGCAGCTTAGATTCGAAGGACTCGTACGAAAAACTGTTTTTT. Amino acid sequence: CASSLDSKDSYEKLFF.

V is TRBV21-1 and J is TRBJ2-7; the table's D call, TRBD2, has no DNA check behind it. TRBV21-1 is classified as a pseudogene. The CDR3 is 11 amino acids. CDR3 protein: CASIGGNEQYF. The CDR3 bases are TGTGCCAGCATCGGGGGGAACGAGCAGTACTTC.

The chain employs TRBV28 and TRBJ1-4; the match to TRBD1 covers 10 bases. The ends lost 6 bases at V and 8 bases at J; junction bases unmatched: 12. Germline CDR1 and CDR2: MDHEN and SYDVKM. This CDR3 is 16 amino acids long. The CDR3 spells CASRGTGAAGREKLFF. For the CDR3, the DNA is TGTGCCAGCAGGGGGACAGGGGCCGCCGGTCGGGAAAAACTGTTTTTT.

The sample holds one count of this clone. The chain combines TRBV10-3 with TRBJ1-6; no clear D gene. The CDR3 has 14 residues. The germline V and J ends were trimmed by 3 bases and 4 bases, with 7 bases remaining between them. Per the germline V gene, CDR1 is ENHRY and CDR2 is SYGVKD. Written as DNA, the CDR3 is TGTGCCATCAGTGATGGAGGGTATAATTCACCCCTCCACTTT. It yields the protein CAISDGGYNSPLHF.

The chain couples TRBV7-9 to TRBJ2-3; a possible D gene is TRBD2 (5 bases). The CDR3 length is 17 residues. The germline V gene encodes CDR1 SEHNR and CDR2 FQNEAQ (reference sequence). The V and J ends lost 3 bases and 2 bases respectively, with 18 bases between them. The chain's CDR3 is CASSFVSGRGSTDTQYF. For the CDR3, the DNA is TGTGCCAGCAGCTTCGTTTCGGGGAGAGGATCCACAGATACGCAGTATTTT.